This T cell receptor (beta chain) comes out of a study of shared clonotypes between healthy human individuals. Study background: Serving as donors were a couple of women and three men, whose ages spanned 18 to 49. Study-wide results and limits: The study drew on few donors, limiting represented genetic and exposure-history diversity. Shared across four donors were roughly 5% of the naive CD4 clonotypes.

Germline V CDR1 and CDR2: KGHSH, LQKENI. CDR3 size: 15 residues. Germline trimming cut 4 bases from V and 2 bases from J; bases unmatched to any gene: 5. This clone was recorded a few times. Its specificity is unknown. Per the original data handling: ImmunoSEQ supplied junction-only sequences lacking quality scores, so filtering was different. TCRdb's table, derived via immunoSEQ multiplex PCR, lists solely in-frame clones and lacks some. That table gives V, J and clone size, and the DNA gave D and trimming. The data hold over a million clones, with around 74% observed a single time. The source material was memory CD4+ T cells sorted from blood. The subset denotes: CD45RA-negative fraction. The clonotype originates from a man aged 18 to 29 in good health. This chain uses TRBV18 with TRBJ1-5; the match to TRBD1 covers 7 bases. The DNA for the CDR3 is TGTGCCAGCTCACTCGACAGGGTGGGCAATCAGCCCCAGCATTTT. This codes for CASSLDRVGNQPQHF.